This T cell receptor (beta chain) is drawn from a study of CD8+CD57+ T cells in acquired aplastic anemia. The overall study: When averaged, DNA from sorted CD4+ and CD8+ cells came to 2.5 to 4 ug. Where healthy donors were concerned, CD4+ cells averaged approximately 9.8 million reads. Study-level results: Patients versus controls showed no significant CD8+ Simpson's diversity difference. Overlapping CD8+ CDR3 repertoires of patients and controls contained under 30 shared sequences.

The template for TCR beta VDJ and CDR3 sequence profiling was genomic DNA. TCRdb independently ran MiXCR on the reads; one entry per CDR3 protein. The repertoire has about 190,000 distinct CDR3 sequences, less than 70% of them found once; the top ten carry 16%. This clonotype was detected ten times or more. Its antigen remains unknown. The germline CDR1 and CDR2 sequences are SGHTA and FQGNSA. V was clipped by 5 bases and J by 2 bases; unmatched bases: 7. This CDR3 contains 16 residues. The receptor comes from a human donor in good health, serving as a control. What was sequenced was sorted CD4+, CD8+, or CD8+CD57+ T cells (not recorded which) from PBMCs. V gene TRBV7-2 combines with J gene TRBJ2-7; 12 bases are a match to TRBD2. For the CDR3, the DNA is TGTGCCAGCAGCCCCGCCCCTAGCGGGGGGGCCTACGAGCAGTACTTC. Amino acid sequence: CASSPAPSGGAYEQYF.